This T cell receptor (beta chain) was recovered during a study of cytomegalovirus exposure and HLA in healthy donors. Study-level background: From 190 million or so T cells, an earlier analysis saw some 120 million unique TCR beta sequences. Broader study findings: TCR beta sequences reportedly predicted most subjects' HLA-A and HLA-B alleles accurately.

Points on this clone: Its antigen is unidentified.

In germline, CDR1 is SGDLS, CDR2 YYNGEE. The CDR3 totals 13 residues. V shed 4 bases and J shed 1 base, with 8 bases lying between them. Vbeta (60) and Jbeta (13) primers were used in the PCR. Per the original methods: Later, an analysis found 80 million or so unique TCR beta chains, and 10 million to 11 million of these were shared. This table comes from immunoSEQ multiplex PCR, and its TCRdb copy is limited to in-frame clones, with some not included. V and J calls and clone size are those listed in that table; D and trimming were worked out from the DNA. Its table lists just under 90,000 clones. The chain joins TRBV9 to TRBJ1-1; TRBD1 might be the D (5 bases). Sample: PBMCs. The sequence derives from a girl aged 5-17 years in good health and CMV-seropositive. The CDR3 protein is CASSRQGNTEAFF. The DNA for the CDR3 is TGTGCCAGCAGCCGCCAGGGGAACACTGAAGCTTTCTTT.